What follows are 28 T cell receptor beta chains derived from one specimen sequenced in a study of response to subunit inactivated influenza vaccine. TCRdb independently ran MiXCR on the RT-PCR reads; one entry per CDR3 protein. This table holds hundreds of thousands of distinct CDR3 sequences, 6.5% to 8% found once. The material was PBMCs from blood, obtained 23 months after vaccination. The receptor set was obtained from a man between 50 and 75 years old who received an inactivated influenza vaccine.

The sample holds many counts of this clonotype. The chain joins TRBV7-2 to TRBJ2-1; 11 nucleotides align to TRBD2. The germline V gene encodes CDR1 SGHTA and CDR2 FQGNSA. The CDR3 consists of 15 residues. The junction had 1 base not matched to a gene; V was cut back by 2 bases and J by 4 bases. The CDR3 sequence is CASSLSSGGYNEQFF. CDR3 nucleotides: TGTGCCAGCAGCTTATCTAGCGGGGGGTACAATGAGCAGTTCTTC.

This clonotype was counted a few times. V is TRBV2 and J is TRBJ2-1; 12 bases agree with TRBD2. The J segment lost 1 base and the V segment lost 5 bases, leaving 6 bases of the junction unmatched. The germline CDR1 and CDR2 sequences are SNHLY and FYNNEI. CDR3 length equals 17 residues. CDR3 sequence: CASSRGLAGPSYNEQFF. Written as DNA, the CDR3 is TGTGCCAGCAGTAGAGGACTAGCGGGGCCTTCCTACAATGAGCAGTTCTTC.

V is TRBV7-6 and J is TRBJ2-3; no clear D gene. V was cut by 5 bases and J by 6 bases, with 6 bases left in between. The CDR3 length is 11 residues. Germline CDR1 is SGHVS and CDR2 is FNYEAQ. CDR3 sequence reads: CASSQRDTQYF. DNA of the CDR3: TGTGCCAGCAGCCAGAGGGATACGCAGTATTTT.

V is TRBV7-9 and J is TRBJ2-7; 7 bases line up with TRBD1. Germline V gives CDR1 SEHNR, CDR2 FQNEAQ (reference sequence). The CDR3 is 14 residues long. V lost 5 bases to trimming and J lost 4 bases; unmatched junction nucleotides: 8. The CDR3 here is CASSRTGARYEQYF. CDR3 nucleotide sequence: TGTGCCAGCAGCCGTACAGGGGCACGTTACGAGCAGTACTTC.

This clonotype was detected only a few times. The chain recombines TRBV12-3 or TRBV12-4 with TRBJ2-5; TRBD2 agrees at 7 bases. The CDR3 is made up of 15 amino acids. Germline trimming cut 0 bases from V and 2 bases from J; bases unmatched to any gene: 3. The CDR3 DNA sequence: TGTGCCAGCAGTTTAGCCCCTAGCGGACAAGAGACCCAGTACTTC. Translating gives CASSLAPSGQETQYF.

A few counts support this clonotype. The chain links TRBV28 to TRBJ2-1; D remains unclear. V was clipped by 1 base and J by 5 bases, with 9 bases between them. Germline loops: CDR1 MDHEN, CDR2 SYDVKM. CDR3 length: 14 residues. This chain's CDR3 is CASSLSGANNEQFF. CDR3 in DNA: TGTGCCAGCAGTTTATCGGGCGCGAACAATGAGCAGTTCTTC.

Only a few counts were recorded for this clonotype. The chain uses TRBV5-6 and TRBJ2-1, with TRBD2 identical over 8 bases. CDR3 length: 16 residues. Trimming removed 0 bases from V and 6 bases from J; junction bases left unmatched: 8. CDR1 and CDR2 from the germline V gene are SGHDT and YYEEEE. CDR3: CASSLAVAGGFNEQFF. CDR3 DNA sequence: TGTGCCAGCAGCTTGGCCGTTGCGGGGGGTTTCAATGAGCAGTTCTTC.

This clonotype came up a few times. This chain connects TRBV18 to TRBJ2-7; weak D call: TRBD1 (6 bases). This CDR3 contains 14 residues. V lost 4 bases to trimming and J lost 3 bases, with 13 bases between them. The germline V gene has CDR1 KGHSH and CDR2 LQKENI. CDR3 coding DNA: TGTGCCAGCTCACTCAACAGGGATTACTACGAGCAGTACTTC. This codes for CASSLNRDYYEQYF. The full variable domain, with the rest looked up from reference TRBV18 and TRBJ2-7, is NAGVMQNPRHLVRRRGQEARLRCSPMKGHSHVYWYRQLPEEGLKFMVYLQKENIIDESGMPKERFSAEFPKEGPSILRIQQVVRGDSAAYFCASSLNRDYYEQYFGPGTRLTVT.

The V gene is TRBV20-1, the J gene TRBJ2-2, with 9 bases identical to TRBD2. Germline CDR1 is DFQATT and CDR2 is SNEGSKA (reference sequence). This CDR3 has 16 amino acids. V dropped 1 base and J dropped 7; count of bases not matched to a gene: 10. The CDR3 region is CSARGVAGEVVGELFF. Written as DNA, the CDR3 is TGCAGTGCTAGAGGGGTAGCGGGAGAAGTGGTCGGGGAGCTGTTTTTT.

The rearrangement joins TRBV4-3 to TRBJ1-5; tentatively, D is TRBD1 (6 bases). The CDR3 has 15 amino acids. V lost 0 bases and J 4 bases, leaving 10 bases between the germline ends. The V gene's germline CDR1 is LGHNA and CDR2 YSLEER. The CDR3 here is CASSQDRGKNQPQHF. Here the CDR3 DNA reads TGCGCCAGCAGCCAAGACAGGGGAAAGAATCAGCCCCAGCATTTT.

A few counts support this clonotype. The chain carries TRBV20-1 and TRBJ2-3, with 10 bases aligning to TRBD1. Germline assignment: CDR1 DFQATT and CDR2 SNEGSKA (reference sequence). After removal of 3 bases from V and 3 bases from J, the junction contained 6 bases not matched to a gene. The CDR3 covers 15 residues. The CDR3 DNA reads TGCAGTGCTAGTCTCGGGACAGGGGAGACAGATACGCAGTATTTT. Amino acids: CSASLGTGETDTQYF.

There are a few counts of this clonotype. CDR3 loop: CASRQDRQETQYF. The CDR3 DNA is TGTGCCAGCAGGCAAGACCGGCAAGAGACCCAGTACTTC. The chain carries TRBV7-9 and TRBJ2-5; no firm D call. Germline CDR1 SEHNR, CDR2 FQNEAQ (reference sequence). Trimming stripped 6 bases from V and 2 bases from J, with 10 bases between. The CDR3 is made up of 13 amino acids.

This clonotype was seen more than once but under ten times. The gene calls are TRBV29-1 and TRBJ2-6, with D unresolved. This CDR3 region has 13 residues. The germline V and J ends were trimmed by 4 bases and 4 bases, with 8 bases remaining between them. Germline V CDR1 and CDR2: SQVTM, ANQGSEA. Written as DNA, the CDR3 is TGCAGCGTTGCAGAGATAGGGGCCAACGTCCTGACTTTC. As protein: CSVAEIGANVLTF.

The chain is built from TRBV28 and TRBJ2-7, with D uncertain. The CDR3 sequence is 15 residues long. The ends were cut back, 7 bases at V and 4 bases at J, with 20 bases in the middle. Per germline, CDR1 MDHEN and CDR2 SYDVKM. The CDR3 DNA is TGTGCCAGCATGACAAGGACCGACGGGCTATACGAGCAGTACTTC. It translates to CASMTRTDGLYEQYF.

This clonotype was observed a handful of times. The chain combines TRBV11-2 with TRBJ2-1; 11 bases map to TRBD2. Germline CDR1 SGHAT, CDR2 FQNNGV. V shed 5 bases, J shed 9 bases, and the junction held 9 bases outside the gene matches. CDR3 length equals 15 residues. The CDR3 DNA follows: TGTGCCAGCAGCCTCTACAGACTAGCGGGGTCTGAGCAGTTCTTC. Protein: CASSLYRLAGSEQFF.

In its sample, this clonotype was seen a few times. This chain uses TRBV7-9 with TRBJ2-3, with 12 bases aligning to TRBD2. Germline V gene sequence: CDR1 SEHNR, CDR2 FQNEAQ (reference sequence). The CDR3 runs to 16 residues. The V segment lost 5 bases and the J segment 2 bases; nucleotides outside the gene matches: 5. The CDR3 reads CASSPWTSGTTDTQYF. The DNA for the CDR3 is TGTGCCAGCAGCCCATGGACTAGCGGGACCACAGATACGCAGTATTTT.

This clonotype was seen repeatedly, ten times or more. The DNA for the CDR3 is TGCGCCAGCAGCCCTGGCGGGACAGGGGGAATCTATGGCTACACCTTC. This encodes CASSPGGTGGIYGYTF. The J gene is TRBJ1-2, the V gene TRBV5-1; 11 bases align to TRBD1. The CDR3 is made up of 16 amino acids. Trimming took 4 bases from V and 4 from J; bases not matched to a gene: 9. Germline lookup yields CDR1 SGHRS and CDR2 YFSETQ.

The chain employs TRBV12-3 or TRBV12-4 and TRBJ2-1, with D tentatively TRBD1 (6 bases). Trimming took 5 bases from V and 1 from J, leaving 15 bases between them. CDR3 length equals 16 residues. CDR3 bases: TGTGCCAGCAGTCGGAGGACAGCCCAGTCCTACAATGAGCAGTTCTTC. Translating it yields CASSRRTAQSYNEQFF.

The table lists this clonotype with a few counts. This chain connects TRBV5-1 to TRBJ1-5; 12 nucleotides align to TRBD1. CDR1 and CDR2 (germline): SGHRS, YFSETQ. V lost 0 bases to trimming and J lost 7 bases; unmatched junction nucleotides: 11. The CDR3 contains 18 residues. CDR3 loop: CASSLGPGQGATWQPQHF. The CDR3 region has the DNA TGCGCCAGCAGCTTGGGACCGGGACAGGGGGCTACCTGGCAGCCCCAGCATTTT.

V gene TRBV11-3 combines with J gene TRBJ2-3, with TRBD2 as a possible D gene (6 bases). This CDR3 region has 14 residues. V lost 5 bases, J lost 8 bases, and 17 bases lay in between. Germline V CDR1 and CDR2: SGHNT, YENEEA. The CDR3 loop is CASSHRDSSGTQYF. As DNA, the CDR3 is TGTGCCAGCAGCCACCGGGACTCTTCGGGTACGCAGTATTTT.

There are a few counts of this clonotype. The genes are TRBV20-1 and TRBJ2-1; 13 nucleotides align to TRBD2. Germline assignment: CDR1 DFQATT and CDR2 SNEGSKA (reference sequence). The CDR3 is made up of 17 amino acids. V shed 0 bases and J 7 bases; nucleotides not matched to a gene: 9. This CDR3 is CSARDRWTSGSRNEQFF. The CDR3 region has the DNA TGCAGTGCTAGAGATCGATGGACTAGCGGGAGCCGTAATGAGCAGTTCTTC.

This clonotype was counted between two and nine times. The rearrangement links TRBV7-8 to TRBJ2-7; D is possibly TRBD1 (5 bases). CDR3 length: 14 residues. Looked up from germline, CDR1 is SGHVS and CDR2 is FQNEAQ. V was shortened by 7 bases and J by 1 base, with 14 bases between the two germline ends. The CDR3 spells CASTSTVTSYEQYF. The CDR3 DNA reads TGTGCCAGCACCTCGACAGTCACTTCCTACGAGCAGTACTTC.

A word on this clonotype: Mismatch with germline at one junction end may stem from a read error. The chain couples TRBV9 to TRBJ2-3; 8 nucleotides match TRBD2. This CDR3 spans 14 amino acids. Germline assignment: CDR1 SGDLS and CDR2 YYNGEE. CDR3 residues: CASGVAGQEDTQYF. The CDR3 bases are TGTGCCAGCGGCGTAGCGGGACAAGAAGATACGCAGTATTTT. Full variable domain (missing parts from reference TRBV9 and TRBJ2-3): DSGVTQTPKHLITATGQRVTLRCSPRSGDLSVYWYQQSLDQGLQFLIQYYNGEERAKGNILERFSAQQFPDLHSELNLSSLELGDSALYFCASGVAGQEDTQYFGPGTRLTVL.

The V gene is TRBV7-2, the J gene TRBJ1-1; D gene ambiguous. The germline V gene has CDR1 SGHTA and CDR2 FQGNSA. The CDR3 spans 15 residues. Trimming pared 1 base from V and 0 bases from J, leaving 9 bases between. The CDR3 region has the DNA TGTGCCAGCAGCTTAGACAGTAGAATGAACACTGAAGCTTTCTTT. It specifies CASSLDSRMNTEAFF.

The CDR3 sequence: CAGESWRLTQQFF. The CDR3 region has the DNA TGTGCCGGAGAATCCTGGCGGCTGACCCAGCAGTTCTTC. This chain links TRBV7-9 with TRBJ2-1; no firm D call. This CDR3 is built from 13 residues. Germline values: CDR1 SEHNR, CDR2 FQNEAQ (reference sequence). The germline V and J ends were trimmed by 11 bases and 11 bases, with 22 bases remaining between them. The variable domain in full, completed from reference TRBV7-9 and TRBJ2-1, reads DTGVSQNPRHKITKRGQNVTFRCDPISEHNRLYWYRQTLGQGPEFLTYFQNEAQLEKSRLLSDRFSAERPKGSFSTLEIQRTEQGDSAMYLCAGESWRLTQQFFGPGTRLTVL.

CDR3 bases: TGCAGTGCTAGAGGACAGGGCCGCGATCCCCAGTACTTC. Protein product: CSARGQGRDPQYF. The chain has TRBV20-1 and TRBJ2-5; 7 bases align to TRBD1. V trimming: 1 base; J trimming: 9 bases; junction bases outside the gene matches: 8. In germline, CDR1 is DFQATT, CDR2 SNEGSKA (reference sequence). The CDR3 loop spans 13 amino acids.

This clonotype was seen at least ten times. This rearrangement joins TRBV20-1 to TRBJ1-1; the D is unclear. The V gene lost 1 base and the J gene lost 4 bases, with 13 bases spanning the gap. The CDR3 spans 14 residues. Per germline, CDR1 DFQATT and CDR2 SNEGSKA (reference sequence). The CDR3 is CSARVPGSGTEAFF. The CDR3 DNA follows: TGCAGTGCTAGAGTTCCGGGGAGTGGCACTGAAGCTTTCTTT.

This clonotype was counted between two and nine times. The genes are TRBV5-1 and TRBJ1-1, with unresolved D. Trimming took 4 bases from V and 1 from J, leaving 11 bases between them. CDR3 length: 14 residues. Germline V gene data show CDR1 as SGHRS and CDR2 as YFSETQ. CDR3: CASSVNWENTEAFF. The CDR3 region has the DNA TGCGCCAGCAGCGTGAACTGGGAGAACACTGAAGCTTTCTTT. Supplemented by reference TRBV5-1 and TRBJ1-1, the full variable domain reads KAGVTQTPRYLIKTRGQQVTLSCSPISGHRSVSWYQQTPGQGLQFLFEYFSETQRNKGNFPGRFSGRQFSNSRSEMNVSTLELGDSALYLCASSVNWENTEAFFGQGTRLTVV.